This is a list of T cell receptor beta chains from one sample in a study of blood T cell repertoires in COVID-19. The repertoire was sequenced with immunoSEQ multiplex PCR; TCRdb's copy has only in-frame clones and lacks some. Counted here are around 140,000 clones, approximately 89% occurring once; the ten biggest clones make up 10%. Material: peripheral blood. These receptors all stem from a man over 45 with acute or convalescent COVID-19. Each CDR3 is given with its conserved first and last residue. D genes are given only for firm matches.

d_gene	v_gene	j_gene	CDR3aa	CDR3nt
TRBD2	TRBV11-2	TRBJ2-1	CASSLSSGRGNEQFF	TGTGCCAGCAGCTTATCTAGCGGGAGAGGAAATGAGCAGTTCTTC
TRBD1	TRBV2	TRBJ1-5	CASSLYRGQGQPQHF	TGTGCCAGCAGTTTATACAGGGGGCAAGGACAGCCCCAGCATTTT
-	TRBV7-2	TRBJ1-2	CASSSLGLNYGYTF	TGTGCCAGCAGCTCCTTGGGCCTTAACTATGGCTACACCTTC
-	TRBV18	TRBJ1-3	CASSPRGNTIYF	TGTGCCAGCTCACCGAGGGGAAACACCATATATTTT
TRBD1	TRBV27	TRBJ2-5	CASSLSWTIRGETQYF	TGTGCCAGCAGCTTATCTTGGACCATCAGGGGGGAGACCCAGTACTTC
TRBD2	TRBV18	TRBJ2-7	CASSLTTSGNYEQYF	TGTGCCAGCTCACTAACGACTAGCGGTAACTACGAGCAGTACTTC
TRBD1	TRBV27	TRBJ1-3	CASSYQGAGGNTIYF	TGTGCCAGCAGTTACCAGGGGGCAGGTGGAAACACCATATATTTT
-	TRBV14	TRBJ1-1	CASSQDRFTSRNTEAFF	TGTGCCAGCAGCCAAGATCGATTCACTAGCAGGAACACTGAAGCTTTCTTT
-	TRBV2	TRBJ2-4	CASSDGIENIQYF	TGTGCCAGCAGTGACGGGATCGAAAACATTCAGTACTTC
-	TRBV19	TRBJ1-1	CASNTPTGKGTEAFF	TGTGCCAGTAATACCCCGACAGGAAAGGGCACTGAAGCTTTCTTT